This entry describes one TCR beta chain. The target antigen is unknown. Chemo-refractory metastatic non-small-cell lung cancer patients were treated with focal radiation plus CTLA-4 blockade with ipilimumab. The data derive from a study of radiotherapy plus CTLA-4 blockade in lung cancer. About the research overall: Patients showed objective responses in over 15% of cases, and disease control was achieved by 30% to 35%.

Clones were read by immunoSEQ multiplex PCR, and TCRdb kept only the in-frame ones, dropping some. Here the sample spans some 51,000 clones, about 76% being singletons. Whole-study results and caveats: Radiotherapy plus ipilimumab was followed by expansion in blood of tumor-derived TCR clones. Interferon-beta and early blood T cell clone dynamics reportedly predicted response best.

Deletions cut 5 bases from V and 2 bases from J, with 7 bases between. This CDR3 spans 12 amino acids. Germline-derived CDR1 and CDR2 are MNHNS and SASEGT. The material was peripheral blood, obtained from a patient treated with radiotherapy plus ipilimumab. The TCR was taken from a human donor with non-small cell lung cancer who had a complete response to radiotherapy plus ipilimumab. V is TRBV6-1 and J is TRBJ2-7; tentative D call: TRBD1 (6 bases). The CDR3 DNA reads as TGTGCCAGCAGTTGGGGGCCCTACGAGCAGTACTTC. Protein product: CASSWGPYEQYF.